The rows below give T cell receptor beta chains drawn from one sample of a study of T-cell memory formation after mild COVID-19. TCRdb reprocessed the 5' RACE reads via MiXCR and lists one record per CDR3 protein. The sample lists 560,000 or so distinct CDR3 sequences, roughly 17% occurring once. What was sequenced was PBMCs or a T cell subset sorted from them (not recorded which). The receptors come from an adult woman who had mild COVID-19 (a few samples of this study predate the infection). Cell type and time point are not known. Each CDR3 is given with its conserved first and last residue. Fields, in order: clone size, J gene, V gene, D gene, CDR3 protein, CDR3 DNA. A D gene is named only where the DNA matches it firmly. Clone size, where shown, is once, few, many, or a class for clones that have expanded.

>NA|TRBJ1-2|TRBV20-1|TRBD1
CSANGQGRYGYTF
TGCAGTGCTAATGGACAGGGTCGATATGGCTACACCTTC
>many|TRBJ2-7|TRBV3-1|NA
CATGFAGRYEQYF
TGTGCCACCGGCTTTGCGGGGCGTTACGAGCAGTACTTC
>NA|TRBJ2-3|TRBV19|TRBD2
CATRGDLSVDTQYF
TGTGCCACCCGGGGGGACCTAAGCGTTGATACGCAGTATTTT
>few|TRBJ2-3|TRBV7-3|NA
CASSFAPGGRTDTQYF
TGTGCCAGCAGCTTCGCCCCGGGGGGCCGCACAGATACGCAGTATTTT
>NA|TRBJ2-2|TRBV29-1|TRBD1
CSGAGTGDTGELFF
TGCAGCGGGGCCGGGACAGGGGACACCGGGGAGCTGTTTTTT
>NA|TRBJ2-3|TRBV6-1|NA
CASSVRWDTQYF
TGTGCCAGCAGTGTACGGTGGGATACGCAGTATTTT
>few|TRBJ1-1|TRBV29-1|NA
CSVQPNTEAFF
TGCAGCGTCCAGCCGAACACTGAAGCTTTCTTT
>NA|TRBJ2-1|TRBV30|NA
CAWSYGSEQFF
TGTGCCTGGAGTTATGGAAGTGAGCAGTTCTTC
>NA|TRBJ2-7|TRBV12-3/TRBV12-4|NA
CASSWDLEGEQYF
TGTGCCAGCAGTTGGGATCTCGAAGGCGAGCAGTACTTC
>NA|TRBJ2-5|TRBV18|TRBD1
CASSPLRTGEETQYF
TGTGCCAGCTCACCGCTCCGGACAGGGGAAGAGACCCAGTACTTC
>few|TRBJ2-7|TRBV19|NA
CASKTDRDYEQYF
TGTGCCAGTAAAACGGACCGAGACTACGAGCAGTACTTC
>NA|TRBJ1-1|TRBV12-3/TRBV12-4|NA
CASRPTGYTEAFF
TGTGCCAGCAGGCCCACAGGGTACACTGAAGCTTTCTTT
>NA|TRBJ1-2|TRBV7-2|TRBD1
CASSLNRGLYGYTF
TGTGCCAGCAGCTTAAACAGGGGGCTATATGGCTACACCTTC
>many|TRBJ2-5|TRBV20-1|NA
CSAKEGRETQYF
TGCAGTGCTAAAGAAGGCCGAGAGACCCAGTACTTC
>NA|TRBJ2-7|TRBV10-3|TRBD2
CAIGERGAYEQYF
TGTGCCATCGGAGAGCGGGGAGCCTACGAGCAGTACTTC
>NA|TRBJ1-1|TRBV19|TRBD1
CASSVTGGWTEAFF
TGTGCCAGTAGTGTAACAGGGGGCTGGACTGAAGCTTTCTTT
>many|TRBJ2-2|TRBV24-1|NA
CATSDFPGELFF
TGTGCCACCAGTGACTTCCCCGGGGAGCTGTTTTTT
>NA|TRBJ2-5|TRBV7-8|NA
CASSFLKGLETQYF
TGTGCCAGCAGCTTCTTAAAGGGGCTAGAGACCCAGTACTTC
>NA|TRBJ2-5|TRBV7-8|TRBD2
CASSSAGTRGETQYF
TGTGCCAGCAGCTCGGCCGGGACTAGAGGAGAGACCCAGTACTTC
>few|TRBJ2-1|TRBV15|TRBD2
CATSRDPAAGGVNEQFF
TGTGCCACCAGCAGAGATCCCGCGGCGGGAGGAGTAAATGAGCAGTTCTTC
>few|TRBJ2-3|TRBV6-5|NA
CASQPLAADTQYF
TGTGCCAGCCAACCGCTGGCGGCAGATACGCAGTATTTT
>few|TRBJ2-3|TRBV7-3|TRBD2
CASRTAGGATDTQYF
TGTGCCAGCAGGACGGCGGGAGGGGCCACAGATACGCAGTATTTT
>NA|TRBJ2-7|TRBV5-5|TRBD1
CASGQGDYEQYF
TGTGCCAGCGGGCAGGGGGACTACGAGCAGTACTTC
>few|TRBJ1-3|TRBV2|NA
CASRQESSGNTIYF
TGTGCCAGCAGGCAGGAGAGCTCTGGAAACACCATATATTTT